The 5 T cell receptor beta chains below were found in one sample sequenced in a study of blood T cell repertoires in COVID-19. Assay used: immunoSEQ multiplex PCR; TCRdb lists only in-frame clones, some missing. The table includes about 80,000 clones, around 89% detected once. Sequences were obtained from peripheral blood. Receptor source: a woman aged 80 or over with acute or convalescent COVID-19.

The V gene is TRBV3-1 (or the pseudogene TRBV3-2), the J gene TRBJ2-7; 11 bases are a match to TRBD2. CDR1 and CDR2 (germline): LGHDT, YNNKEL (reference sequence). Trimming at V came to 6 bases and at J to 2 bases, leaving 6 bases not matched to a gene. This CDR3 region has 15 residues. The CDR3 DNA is TGTGCCAGCAGGGGTGGGACTAGCGGAACCTACGAGCAGTACTTC. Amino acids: CASRGGTSGTYEQYF.

The CDR3: CAWAGSGQLNQPQHF. CDR3 coding DNA: TGTGCCTGGGCGGGGTCGGGACAGTTAAATCAGCCCCAGCATTTT. The V gene is TRBV30, the J gene TRBJ1-5; 7 nucleotides align to TRBD1. V shed 5 bases, J shed 4 bases, and the junction held 11 bases outside the gene matches. The CDR3 consists of 15 residues. Germline-derived CDR1 and CDR2 are GTSNPN and SVGIG (reference sequence).

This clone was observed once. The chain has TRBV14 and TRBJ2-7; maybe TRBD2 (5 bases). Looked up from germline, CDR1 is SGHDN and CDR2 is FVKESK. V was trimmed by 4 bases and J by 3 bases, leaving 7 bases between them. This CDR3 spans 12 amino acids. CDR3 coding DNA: TGTGCCAGCAGCCTGGAGGTCTACGAGCAGTACTTC. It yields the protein CASSLEVYEQYF.

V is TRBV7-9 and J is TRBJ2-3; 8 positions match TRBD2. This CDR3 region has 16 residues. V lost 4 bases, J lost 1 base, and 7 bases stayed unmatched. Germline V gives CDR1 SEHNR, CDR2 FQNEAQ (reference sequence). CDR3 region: CASSSRAGVGTDTQYF. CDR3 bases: TGTGCCAGCAGCTCCCGAGCGGGAGTAGGCACAGATACGCAGTATTTT.

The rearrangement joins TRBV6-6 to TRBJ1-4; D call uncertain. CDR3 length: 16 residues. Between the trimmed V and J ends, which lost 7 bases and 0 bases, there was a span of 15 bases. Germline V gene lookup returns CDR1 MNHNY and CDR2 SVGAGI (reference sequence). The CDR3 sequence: CASTYHMGSTNEKLFF. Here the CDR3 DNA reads TGTGCCAGCACCTACCACATGGGCTCAACTAATGAAAAACTGTTTTTT.